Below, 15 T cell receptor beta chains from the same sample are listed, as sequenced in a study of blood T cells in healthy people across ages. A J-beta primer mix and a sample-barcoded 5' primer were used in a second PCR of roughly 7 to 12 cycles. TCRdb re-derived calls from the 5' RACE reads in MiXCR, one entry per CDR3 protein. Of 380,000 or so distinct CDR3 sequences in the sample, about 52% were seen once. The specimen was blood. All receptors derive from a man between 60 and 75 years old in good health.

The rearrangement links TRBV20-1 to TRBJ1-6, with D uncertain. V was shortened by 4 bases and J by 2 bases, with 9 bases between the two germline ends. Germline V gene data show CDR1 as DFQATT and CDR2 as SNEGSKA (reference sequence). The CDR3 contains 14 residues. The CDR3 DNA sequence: TGCAGTGCTAATGCGGGCCCCTATAATTCACCCCTCCACTTT. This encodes CSANAGPYNSPLHF.

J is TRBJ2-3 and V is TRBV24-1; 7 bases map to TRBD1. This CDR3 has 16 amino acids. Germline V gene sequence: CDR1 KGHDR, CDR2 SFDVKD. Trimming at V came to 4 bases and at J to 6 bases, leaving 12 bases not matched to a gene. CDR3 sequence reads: CATSETVRQGMDTQYF. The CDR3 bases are TGTGCCACCAGTGAGACGGTCCGACAGGGAATGGATACGCAGTATTTT.

CDR3 coding DNA: TGTGCCAGCAGTTACTCTAGCCGGGACGGAGACTACGAGCAGTACTTC. It translates to CASSYSSRDGDYEQYF. V gene TRBV6-6 combines with J gene TRBJ2-7; D is tentatively TRBD1 or TRBD2 (5 bases each). The CDR3 loop spans 16 amino acids. V lost 0 bases and J lost 3, with 15 bases in between. Germline values: CDR1 MNHNY, CDR2 SVGAGI (reference sequence).

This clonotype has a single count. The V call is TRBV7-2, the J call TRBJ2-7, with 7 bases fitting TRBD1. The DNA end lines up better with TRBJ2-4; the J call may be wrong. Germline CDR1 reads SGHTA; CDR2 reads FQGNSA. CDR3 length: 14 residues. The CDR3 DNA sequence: TGTGCCAGCAGCTTAAGGGGGCGCGAGGACATTCAGTACTTC. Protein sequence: CASSLRGREDIQYF.

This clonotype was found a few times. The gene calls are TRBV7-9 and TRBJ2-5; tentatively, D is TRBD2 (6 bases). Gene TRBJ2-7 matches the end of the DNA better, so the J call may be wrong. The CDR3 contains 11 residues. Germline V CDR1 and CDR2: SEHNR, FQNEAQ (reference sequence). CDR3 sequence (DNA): TGTGCCGTCCTGGGGGGCTACGAGCAGTACTTC. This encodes CAVLGGYEQYF.

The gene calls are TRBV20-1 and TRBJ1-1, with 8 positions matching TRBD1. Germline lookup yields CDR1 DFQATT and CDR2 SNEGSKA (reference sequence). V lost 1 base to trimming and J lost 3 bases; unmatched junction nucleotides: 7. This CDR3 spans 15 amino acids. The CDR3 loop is CSARALAGGHTEAFF. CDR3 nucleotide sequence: TGCAGTGCTAGAGCCCTGGCAGGGGGCCACACTGAAGCTTTCTTT.

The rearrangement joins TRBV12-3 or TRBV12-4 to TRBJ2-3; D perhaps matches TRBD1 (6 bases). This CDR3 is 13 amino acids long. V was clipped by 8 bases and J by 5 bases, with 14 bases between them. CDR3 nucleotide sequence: TGTGCCAGCGCCTGGGGGCGTGGAGATACGCAGTATTTT. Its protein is CASAWGRGDTQYF.

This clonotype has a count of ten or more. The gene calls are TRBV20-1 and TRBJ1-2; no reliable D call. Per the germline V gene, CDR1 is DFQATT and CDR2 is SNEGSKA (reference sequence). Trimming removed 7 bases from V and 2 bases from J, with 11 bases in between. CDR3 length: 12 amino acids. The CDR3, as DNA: TGCAGTGTCAAGAGGCCCAACTATGGCTACACCTTC. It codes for CSVKRPNYGYTF.

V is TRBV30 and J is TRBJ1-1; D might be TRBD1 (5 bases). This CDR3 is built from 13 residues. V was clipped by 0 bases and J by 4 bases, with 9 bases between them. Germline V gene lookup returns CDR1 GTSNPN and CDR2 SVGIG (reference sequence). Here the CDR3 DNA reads TGTGCCTGGAGTGTGGGGGAGGGCACTGAAGCTTTCTTT. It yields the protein CAWSVGEGTEAFF.

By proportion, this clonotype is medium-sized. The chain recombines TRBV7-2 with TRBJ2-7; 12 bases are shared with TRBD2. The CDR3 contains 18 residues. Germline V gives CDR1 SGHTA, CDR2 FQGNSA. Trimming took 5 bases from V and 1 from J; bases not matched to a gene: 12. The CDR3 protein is CASSREGLAGGGSYEQYF. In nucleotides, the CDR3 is TGTGCCAGCAGCAGAGAAGGCCTAGCGGGAGGGGGGTCCTACGAGCAGTACTTC.

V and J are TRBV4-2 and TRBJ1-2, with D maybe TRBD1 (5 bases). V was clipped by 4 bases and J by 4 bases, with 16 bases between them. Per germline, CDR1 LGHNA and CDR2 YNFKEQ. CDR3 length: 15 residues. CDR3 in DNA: TGTGCCAGCAGCCCCCGCCCCGGGACGGTCTATGGCTACACCTTC. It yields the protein CASSPRPGTVYGYTF.

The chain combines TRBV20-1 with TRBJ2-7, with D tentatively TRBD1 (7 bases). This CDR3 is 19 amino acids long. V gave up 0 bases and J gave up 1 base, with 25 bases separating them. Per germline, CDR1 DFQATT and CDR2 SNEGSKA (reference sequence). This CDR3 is CSARDWGARTGVTSYEQYF. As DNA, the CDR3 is TGCAGTGCTAGAGATTGGGGGGCTAGAACAGGGGTCACATCCTACGAGCAGTACTTC.

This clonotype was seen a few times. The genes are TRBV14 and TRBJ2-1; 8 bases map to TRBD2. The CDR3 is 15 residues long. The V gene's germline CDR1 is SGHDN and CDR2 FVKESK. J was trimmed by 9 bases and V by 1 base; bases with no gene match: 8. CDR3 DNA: TGTGCCAGCAGCCAAGGGGCGGGAGGCAATTGTGAGCAGTTCTTC. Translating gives CASSQGAGGNCEQFF.

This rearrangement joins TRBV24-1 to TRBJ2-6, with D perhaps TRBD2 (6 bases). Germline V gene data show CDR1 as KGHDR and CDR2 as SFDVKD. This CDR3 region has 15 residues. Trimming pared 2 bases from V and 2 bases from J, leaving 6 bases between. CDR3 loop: CATSDWRAGANVLTF. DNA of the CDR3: TGTGCCACCAGTGATTGGAGGGCTGGGGCCAACGTCCTGACTTTC.

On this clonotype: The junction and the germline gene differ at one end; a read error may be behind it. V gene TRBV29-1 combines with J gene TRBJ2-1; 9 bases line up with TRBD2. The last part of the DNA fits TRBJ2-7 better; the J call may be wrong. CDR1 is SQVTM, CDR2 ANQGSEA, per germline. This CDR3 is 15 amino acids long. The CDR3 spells CGVGSAGGSYNEQYF. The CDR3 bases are TGCGGCGTTGGATCAGCGGGAGGCTCCTACAATGAGCAGTACTTC.